These 17 T cell receptor beta chains share one sample of origin, sequenced in a study of shared clonotypes between healthy human individuals. TCRdb's table, derived via immunoSEQ multiplex PCR, lists solely in-frame clones and lacks some. The repertoire holds approximately 2.4 million clones, with roughly 95% as singletons. Material: naive CD4+ T cells sorted from blood. The subset is: CD45RA+ positively selected. Source of these receptors: a man between 18 and 29 years old in good health.

For the CDR3, the DNA is TGCGCCAGCAGCGCGGATTTTCCCTCCTACAATGAGCAGTTCTTC. Protein product: CASSADFPSYNEQFF. The rearrangement uses TRBV5-1 and TRBJ2-1; D is unclear. V was cut by 4 bases and J by 0 bases, with 11 bases left in between. Germline loops: CDR1 SGHRS, CDR2 YFSETQ. The CDR3 is made up of 15 amino acids.

This clone occurred once. At the DNA level, this CDR3 is encoded by other sequences in the same sample as well. The rearrangement links TRBV6-5 to TRBJ2-3; maybe TRBD1 (5 bases). Trimming removed 4 bases from V and 1 base from J, with 6 bases in between. Germline CDR1 MNHEY, CDR2 SVGAGI. The CDR3 consists of 13 residues. CDR3 DNA sequence: TGTGCCAGCAGTTTACAGGGCACAGATACGCAGTATTTT. This sequence encodes CASSLQGTDTQYF.

This chain joins TRBV29-1 and TRBJ2-7; D might be TRBD2 (6 bases). This CDR3 is 13 amino acids long. Trimming removed 5 bases at V and 2 bases at J, with 13 bases between. Germline CDR1 SQVTM, CDR2 ANQGSEA. The CDR3 sequence: CSVWGGVAYEQYF. DNA for the CDR3: TGCAGCGTTTGGGGAGGTGTCGCCTACGAGCAGTACTTC.

CDR3 residues: CATSQVGNSPLHF. CDR3 DNA sequence: TGCGCCACATCACAGGTGGGTAATTCACCCCTCCACTTT. The V call is TRBV10-1, the J call TRBJ1-6; weak D call: TRBD1 (5 bases). Trimming left V 10 bases short and J 6 bases short, with 13 bases between. CDR3 length: 13 residues. CDR1 and CDR2 (germline): WNHNN, SYGVQD (reference sequence).

The chain joins TRBV28 to TRBJ2-2; 8 bases fit TRBD1. The CDR3 loop spans 15 amino acids. CDR1 and CDR2 from the germline V gene are MDHEN and SYDVKM. V lost 7 bases and J lost 5; bases outside the gene matches: 9. The DNA for the CDR3 is TGTGCCAGCAATGGACAGGGCTTTAGGACCGGGGAGCTGTTTTTT. Translated: CASNGQGFRTGELFF.

The chain links TRBV28 to TRBJ1-2; D might be TRBD1 (6 bases). Germline V CDR1 and CDR2: MDHEN, SYDVKM. V was trimmed by 4 bases and J by 8 bases, leaving 11 bases between them. The CDR3 loop spans 12 amino acids. CDR3 region: CASSYRVSGYTF. For the CDR3, the DNA is TGTGCCAGCAGTTACAGGGTGAGCGGCTACACCTTC.

Details on this clone: The same CDR3 also results from other DNA sequences found in this sample. This sequence joins TRBV2 and TRBJ2-3; D ambiguous. V lost 6 bases to trimming and J lost 5 bases, with 9 bases between them. The CDR3 spans 12 residues. CDR1 and CDR2 (germline): SNHLY, FYNNEI. For the CDR3, the DNA is TGTGCCAGCAGCCGGACCAGAGATACGCAGTATTTT. Translation gives CASSRTRDTQYF.

This sequence joins TRBV2 and TRBJ2-5, with D hard to call. Trimming left V 7 bases short and J 4 bases short, with 10 bases between. The CDR3 is 12 residues long. The germline V gene encodes CDR1 SNHLY and CDR2 FYNNEI. For the CDR3, the DNA is TGTGCCAGCAATCGACCCGCAGAGACCCAGTACTTC. Translating it yields CASNRPAETQYF.

In nucleotides, the CDR3 is TGTGCCACCTCACAGGGGGCGCGGGGAAACACCATATATTTT. Amino acid sequence: CATSQGARGNTIYF. The chain couples TRBV19 to TRBJ1-3, with 9 bases identical to TRBD1. Trimming cost V 10 bases and J 4 bases; bases outside gene matches: 8. Germline V lookup: CDR1 LNHDA, CDR2 SQIVND (reference sequence). CDR3 length equals 14 residues.

V and J are TRBV5-1 and TRBJ2-5, with D possibly TRBD2 on 5 matching bases. Germline V gene data show CDR1 as SGHRS and CDR2 as YFSETQ. The V and J ends lost 6 bases and 3 bases respectively, with 18 bases between them. This CDR3 region has 15 residues. The CDR3 sequence: CASTLDPGGKETQYF. CDR3 coding DNA: TGCGCCAGCACCCTGGACCCCGGAGGAAAAGAGACCCAGTACTTC.

This sequence joins TRBV4-3 and TRBJ2-3, with TRBD2 matching 7 bases. The CDR3 loop spans 17 amino acids. After removal of 0 bases from V and 0 bases from J, the junction contained 6 bases not matched to a gene. Germline V gives CDR1 LGHNA, CDR2 YSLEER. The CDR3 reads CASSQDPAGASTDTQYF. Written as DNA, the CDR3 is TGCGCCAGCAGCCAAGATCCGGCGGGAGCTAGCACAGATACGCAGTATTTT.

The chain recombines TRBV10-3 with TRBJ2-2, with 7 bases fitting TRBD2. Germline loops: CDR1 ENHRY, CDR2 SYGVKD. The CDR3 loop spans 11 amino acids. The V gene end was trimmed by 10 bases and the J gene end by 5 bases; junction bases not matched to a gene: 1. For the CDR3, the DNA is TGTGCCACCGGGGGGACCGGGGAGCTGTTTTTT. Translating gives CATGGTGELFF.

The chain combines TRBV11-3 with TRBJ2-1; 11 bases fit TRBD2. Germline V CDR1 and CDR2: SGHNT, YENEEA. V shed 5 bases, J shed 7 bases, and the junction held 7 bases outside the gene matches. CDR3 length: 15 residues. CDR3 DNA: TGTGCCAGCAGCCCCTTAGCGGGAGGGCCGAATGAGCAGTTCTTC. This sequence encodes CASSPLAGGPNEQFF.

The chain is built from TRBV19 and TRBJ1-3; D is unresolved. CDR3 length: 15 residues. V was trimmed by 7 bases and J by 0 bases, leaving 13 bases between them. In germline, CDR1 is LNHDA, CDR2 SQIVND (reference sequence). CDR3 sequence reads: CASILDGSSGNTIYF. The CDR3 nucleotides are TGTGCCAGTATCCTGGACGGAAGCTCTGGAAACACCATATATTTT.

The chain links TRBV28 to TRBJ2-2; D is possibly TRBD1 (7 bases). V gave up 7 bases and J gave up 4 bases, with 13 bases separating them. CDR1 and CDR2 from the germline V gene are MDHEN and SYDVKM. The CDR3 covers 14 residues. In DNA, the CDR3 is TGTGCCAGCACCAACAGGGGAGGCACCGGGGAGCTGTTTTTT. Translation gives CASTNRGGTGELFF.

The J gene is TRBJ2-3, the V gene TRBV29-1; 14 bases line up with TRBD2. With 7 bases clipped from V and 6 bases from J, the junction kept 9 bases outside the gene matches. This CDR3 comprises 15 residues. In germline, CDR1 is SQVTM, CDR2 ANQGSEA. The CDR3 DNA follows: TGCAGCGGCTCTGCCGGGACTAGCGGGAGTGATACGCAGTATTTT. Amino acids: CSGSAGTSGSDTQYF.

In DNA form, the CDR3 reads TGTGCCATCAAGGATGAGGGGGCCAAAAACATTCAGTACTTC. It yields the protein CAIKDEGAKNIQYF. The chain links TRBV10-3 to TRBJ2-4; D could derive from TRBD1 or TRBD2 (5 bases each). The germline CDR1 and CDR2 sequences are ENHRY and SYGVKD. V was cut by 7 bases and J by 1 base, with 11 bases left in between. This CDR3 has 14 amino acids.